This entry describes one T cell receptor (beta chain). Seattle's cohort entered during active infection and was followed longitudinally. The data were obtained in a study of blood T cell repertoires in COVID-19. Study in general: Sources were T cells, B-cell-depleted T cells, or PBMCs; the material itself was cDNA or gDNA.

Authors' data handling: From reference gene primer amplification, estimates of nucleated cell counts were derived. Assay used: immunoSEQ multiplex PCR; TCRdb lists only in-frame clones, some missing. V and J calls and clone size come straight from that table; D and trimming were deduced from the DNA. Of under 250,000 clones detected, 86% appear once; the ten largest clones hold approximately 6%. Sequenced input: peripheral blood. The TCR comes from an elderly woman with COVID-19, enrolled during active disease.

The CDR3 protein is CASSSGQTRSYEQYF. DNA of the CDR3: TGTGCCAGCAGCTCCGGACAGACCAGATCCTACGAGCAGTACTTC. The genes are TRBV6-5 and TRBJ2-7; D is possibly TRBD1 (6 bases). The germline CDR1 and CDR2 sequences are MNHEY and SVGAGI. This CDR3 contains 15 residues. With 6 bases removed from V and 1 base from J, the gap between germline ends came to 16 bases.